The 25 T cell receptor beta chains presented below share a single source sample, sequenced in a study of beta chain features in type 1 diabetes. Their recognized antigens are unknown. Study-level findings and limits: A moderate, significant TCRB CDR3 shortening appeared in type 1 diabetes across four CD4+ subsets.

Expressed TCRB transcripts were sequenced because the entire RNA isolate underwent reverse transcription. Profiling relied on immunoSEQ multiplex PCR, and the TCRdb table lists in-frame clones only, not all of them. Among under 55,000 clones listed, under 50% were seen once. Sequenced sample: Tregs from blood. The origin of the receptors is a man under 40 with type 1 diabetes.

This clone was observed a few times. V is TRBV5-4 and J is TRBJ2-1; 8 bases map to TRBD2. The length of the CDR3 is 14 residues. Losses at the gene ends were 1 base for V and 10 bases for J; bases not matched to a gene: 7. Germline V lookup: CDR1 SGHNT, CDR2 YYREEE (reference sequence). The CDR3 spells CASSLQAGVSEQFF. The CDR3 DNA is TGTGCCAGCAGCTTGCAAGCGGGAGTCTCCGAGCAGTTCTTC.

This clone was counted a few times. The chain uses TRBV5-1 and TRBJ2-2, with TRBD2 matching over 8 bases. This CDR3 spans 14 amino acids. V dropped 4 bases and J dropped 5; count of bases not matched to a gene: 4. CDR1 is SGHRS and CDR2 is YFSETQ in the germline V gene. The CDR3, as DNA: TGCGCCAGCAGCCCGGGACTAGAGACCGGGGAGCTGTTTTTT. This codes for CASSPGLETGELFF. Variable domain in full (rest from reference TRBV5-1 and TRBJ2-2): KAGVTQTPRYLIKTRGQQVTLSCSPISGHRSVSWYQQTPGQGLQFLFEYFSETQRNKGNFPGRFSGRQFSNSRSEMNVSTLELGDSALYLCASSPGLETGELFFGEGSRLTVL.

This clone was observed a handful of times. The V gene is TRBV10-3, the J gene TRBJ2-7; 7 bases line up with TRBD2. CDR1 ENHRY and CDR2 SYGVKD come from the germline V gene. The V and J ends lost 4 bases and 4 bases, in that order; junction bases with no gene match: 7. The CDR3 totals 14 residues. This chain's CDR3 is CAISGEGGGYEQYF. CDR3 in DNA: TGTGCCATCAGTGGGGAGGGTGGAGGATACGAGCAGTACTTC.

V usage is TRBV5-1 and J usage is TRBJ2-3, with D possibly being TRBD2 (6 bases). CDR1 is SGHRS, CDR2 YFSETQ, per germline. Trimming cost V 0 bases and J 0 bases, with 11 bases left between them. CDR3 length: 16 amino acids. In DNA, the CDR3 is TGCGCCAGCAGCTTGGGTCTAGCGTCTAGCACAGATACGCAGTATTTT. The encoded protein is CASSLGLASSTDTQYF.

The chain links TRBV19 to TRBJ2-2; D perhaps matches TRBD2 (6 bases). With 10 bases removed from V and 5 bases from J, the gap between germline ends came to 17 bases. Germline V CDR1 and CDR2: LNHDA, SQIVND (reference sequence). CDR3 length: 14 amino acids. For the CDR3, the DNA is TGTGCCACAACGGATGGGGGGAAGACCGGGGAGCTGTTTTTT. This gives the protein CATTDGGKTGELFF.

This clone turned up a few times. This sequence joins TRBV7-2 and TRBJ1-5; 7 bases are a match to TRBD1. There are 15 residues in the CDR3. With V trimmed by 4 bases and J by 0 bases, 3 bases remained unmatched. The V gene's germline CDR1 is SGHTA and CDR2 FQGNSA. The CDR3 sequence: CASSSQGFSNQPQHF. The CDR3 nucleotides are TGTGCCAGCAGCTCACAGGGGTTTAGCAATCAGCCCCAGCATTTT.

The gene calls are TRBV27 and TRBJ2-3, with 10 bases aligning to TRBD2. There are 16 residues in the CDR3. Germline assignment: CDR1 MNHEY and CDR2 SMNVEV (reference sequence). The trim removed 6 bases at V and 4 bases at J, leaving 10 bases unmatched. In DNA, the CDR3 is TGTGCCAGCAGGTTACGAGCGGGAGGGCCGTCAGATACGCAGTATTTT. This sequence encodes CASRLRAGGPSDTQYF.

The CDR3 DNA follows: TGTGCCAGCAGCCAAGAAGGGAGGGGCACTGAAGCTTTCTTT. Translating gives CASSQEGRGTEAFF. The chain recombines TRBV4-2 with TRBJ1-1; D perhaps matches TRBD1 (5 bases). CDR3 size: 14 residues. Trimming removed 0 bases at V and 4 bases at J, with 9 bases between. CDR1 and CDR2 from the germline V gene are LGHNA and YNFKEQ.

The table lists this clone with a few counts. The chain employs TRBV27 and TRBJ2-7; 10 bases fit TRBD2. The CDR3 has 15 amino acids. Losses at the gene ends were 4 bases for V and 3 bases for J; bases not matched to a gene: 6. The germline CDR1 and CDR2 sequences are MNHEY and SMNVEV (reference sequence). CDR3 nucleotide sequence: TGTGCCAGCAGTTCATGGACTAGCGGACGCTACGAGCAGTACTTC. The encoded protein is CASSSWTSGRYEQYF.

The chain recombines TRBV19 with TRBJ1-1, with D uncertain. Germline CDR1 reads LNHDA; CDR2 reads SQIVND (reference sequence). The ends were cut back, 8 bases at V and 4 bases at J, with 11 bases in the middle. This CDR3 region has 12 residues. In DNA form, the CDR3 reads TGTGCCAGTCCCAGACTAGGCACTGAAGCTTTCTTT. This translates into CASPRLGTEAFF.

The rearrangement joins TRBV5-1 to TRBJ1-6; 7 positions match TRBD1. This CDR3 has 15 residues. The V gene's germline CDR1 is SGHRS and CDR2 YFSETQ. Trimming at V came to 4 bases and at J to 7 bases, leaving 8 bases not matched to a gene. The CDR3 sequence is CASSDPGQLNSPLHF. Here the CDR3 DNA reads TGCGCCAGCAGCGACCCGGGACAGTTAAATTCACCCCTCCACTTT.

This clone turned up a few times. CDR3 sequence: CAISESRTGEQYF. For the CDR3, the DNA is TGTGCCATCAGTGAGTCTCGTACAGGGGAGCAGTACTTC. The V and J genes are TRBV10-3 and TRBJ2-7, with D perhaps matching TRBD1 (6 bases). The V gene's germline CDR1 is ENHRY and CDR2 SYGVKD. The CDR3 runs to 13 residues. V lost 0 bases and J lost 7, with 10 bases in between.

This clone has a handful of counts. The chain is built from TRBV29-1 and TRBJ1-3; maybe TRBD1 (5 bases). Trimming stripped 7 bases from V and 0 bases from J, with 13 bases between. Germline assignment: CDR1 SQVTM and CDR2 ANQGSEA. The CDR3 runs to 14 residues. In nucleotides, the CDR3 is TGCAGCGCCGTACGGGGGGACTCTGGAAACACCATATATTTT. Its translation is CSAVRGDSGNTIYF.

This chain's CDR3 is CASSSLGQGNRGEAFF. In DNA, the CDR3 is TGTGCCAGCAGTTCTCTCGGACAGGGAAATCGAGGGGAAGCTTTCTTT. V is TRBV28 and J is TRBJ1-1; TRBD1 agrees at 8 bases. V was pared by 4 bases and J by 8 bases, with 15 bases of the junction left unmatched. The CDR3 length is 16 residues. CDR1 and CDR2 (germline): MDHEN, SYDVKM.

This clone was recorded a few times. The chain recombines TRBV5-1 with TRBJ2-5; TRBD1 matches 7 bases. This CDR3 comprises 14 residues. CDR1 and CDR2 from the germline V gene are SGHRS and YFSETQ. V shed 3 bases and J 3 bases; nucleotides not matched to a gene: 5. The CDR3 spells CASSWGTAKETQYF. Written as DNA, the CDR3 is TGCGCCAGCAGCTGGGGGACAGCTAAAGAGACCCAGTACTTC.

V usage is TRBV7-3 and J usage is TRBJ2-6; 9 bases agree with TRBD2. The CDR3 is 17 residues long. CDR1 is SGHTA, CDR2 FQGTGA, per germline. With 2 bases clipped from V and 0 bases from J, the junction kept 2 bases outside the gene matches. CDR3 sequence (DNA): TGTGCCAGCAGCTTAGCTAGCGGGGCCTCTGGGGCCAACGTCCTGACTTTC. As protein: CASSLASGASGANVLTF.

In its sample, this clone was seen a few times. The chain recombines TRBV11-2 with TRBJ2-1; possibly TRBD1 for D (6 bases). This CDR3 has 14 residues. Germline V gene sequence: CDR1 SGHAT, CDR2 FQNNGV. V gave up 5 bases and J gave up 8 bases, with 16 bases separating them. CDR3 nucleotides: TGTGCCAGCAGCCCCGTTGGGGGCGGTGATGAGCAGTTCTTC. Translated: CASSPVGGGDEQFF.

V usage is TRBV29-1 and J usage is TRBJ2-1, with D possibly being TRBD1 (6 bases). Deletions cut 6 bases from V and 4 bases from J, with 16 bases between. Germline values: CDR1 SQVTM, CDR2 ANQGSEA. The CDR3 runs 14 residues. Here the CDR3 reads CSVGAIALYNEQFF. The CDR3 region has the DNA TGCAGCGTGGGGGCGATCGCCCTGTACAATGAGCAGTTCTTC.

This chain joins TRBV28 and TRBJ2-5; weak D call: TRBD1 (6 bases). V gave up 2 bases and J gave up 1 base, with 32 bases separating them. The germline V gene has CDR1 MDHEN and CDR2 SYDVKM. The CDR3 has 22 residues. Here the CDR3 DNA reads TGTGCCAGCAGTTTAAGGATGGGCCTCGGAGGACAGAGCGCCATTTCCCAAGAGACCCAGTACTTC. Translated: CASSLRMGLGGQSAISQETQYF.

The sample holds a few counts of this clone. The CDR3 loop reads CASSEPGMANEQFF. In nucleotides, the CDR3 is TGTGCCAGCAGTGAGCCAGGGATGGCCAATGAGCAGTTCTTC. The chain recombines TRBV6-1 with TRBJ2-1; possibly TRBD1 for D (5 bases). V was trimmed by 3 bases and J by 6 bases, leaving 12 bases between them. The CDR3 spans 14 residues. From germline, CDR1 is MNHNS and CDR2 SASEGT.

This clone was counted a few times. The chain employs TRBV5-1 and TRBJ2-7, with TRBD2 as a possible D gene (6 bases). V lost 0 bases, J lost 3 bases, and 13 bases lay in between. The CDR3 loop spans 15 amino acids. CDR1 is SGHRS and CDR2 is YFSETQ in the germline V gene. The CDR3 region is CASSLGGTENYEQYF. CDR3 DNA sequence: TGCGCCAGCAGCTTGGGCGGGACGGAGAACTACGAGCAGTACTTC.

The table lists this clone with a few counts. V usage is TRBV7-6 and J usage is TRBJ2-1; the match to TRBD2 covers 9 bases. CDR1 is SGHVS and CDR2 is FNYEAQ in the germline V gene. J lost 4 bases, V lost 4 bases, and 11 bases had no gene match. CDR3 size: 17 residues. CDR3 sequence: CASSSLGREGRYNEQFF. Written as DNA, the CDR3 is TGTGCCAGCAGCTCCCTCGGGCGGGAGGGCCGATACAATGAGCAGTTCTTC.

The chain joins TRBV5-4 to TRBJ2-3; TRBD2 matches at 9 bases. This CDR3 contains 19 residues. With V trimmed by 1 base and J by 0 bases, 12 bases remained unmatched. Germline CDR1 is SGHNT and CDR2 is YYREEE (reference sequence). CDR3 bases: TGTGCCAGCAGCTTGTTATTTGGACTAGCGAGAGGGAGCACAGATACGCAGTATTTT. It encodes CASSLLFGLARGSTDTQYF. The entire variable domain, with the rest obtained from reference TRBV5-4 and TRBJ2-3, is as follows: ETGVTQSPTHLIKTRGQQVTLRCSSQSGHNTVSWYQQALGQGPQFIFQYYREEENGRGNFPPRFSGLQFPNYSSELNVNALELDDSALYLCASSLLFGLARGSTDTQYFGPGTRLTVL.

The chain carries TRBV18 and TRBJ1-1; D is ambiguous. The CDR3 is 12 residues long. Trimming shortened V by 8 bases and J by 8 bases, and 15 bases separated the two germline ends. Looked up from germline, CDR1 is KGHSH and CDR2 is LQKENI. The CDR3 DNA reads TGTGCCAGCGCACACGGCGGGCTAGAAGCTTTCTTT. Encoded protein: CASAHGGLEAFF.

The V call is TRBV7-3, the J call TRBJ2-7, with TRBD1 as a possible D gene (6 bases). Trimming left V 4 bases short and J 9 bases short, with 19 bases between. Germline V CDR1 and CDR2: SGHTA, FQGTGA. This CDR3 region has 14 residues. The CDR3 is CASSSQGTYQGQYF. CDR3 in DNA: TGTGCCAGCAGCTCCCAGGGGACCTATCAGGGGCAGTACTTC.